This T cell receptor beta chain was obtained from a study of blood T cell repertoires in COVID-19. The CDR3 has 15 amino acids. The V and J ends lost 4 bases and 6 bases, in that order; junction bases with no gene match: 9. The V gene's germline CDR1 is SGHRS and CDR2 YFSETQ. Profiled with immunoSEQ multiplex PCR; TCRdb holds only in-frame clones, not every one. The sample has more than 60,000 clones; around 89% are singletons. This chain links TRBV5-1 with TRBJ2-2; 7 nucleotides agree with TRBD1. The sequenced sample consisted of PBMCs or T cells enriched from blood (not recorded which). This sequence was found in a woman aged 40 to 49 who had recovered from COVID-19. CDR3 protein: CASSLTGDEAGELFF. The CDR3 nucleotides are TGCGCCAGCAGCCTCACAGGGGACGAAGCCGGGGAGCTGTTTTTT.